This T cell receptor (beta chain) was recovered during a study of shared clonotypes between healthy human individuals. Study-wide results and caveats: Larger richness was generally estimated for naive than memory subsets.

The repertoire was sequenced with immunoSEQ multiplex PCR; TCRdb's copy has only in-frame clones and lacks some. The table records roughly 570,000 clones, roughly 98% of them present only once. Comment on this clone: Its antigen is undetermined.

CD8 cells regarded as naive lacked CD45RO, were positively chosen for CCR7, and omitted terminally differentiated effector memory CD45RA+ cells. The CDR3 length is 16 residues. The junction had 7 bases not matched to a gene; V was cut back by 6 bases and J by 4 bases. Germline V gives CDR1 SGHVS, CDR2 FQNEAQ. Sequenced: naive CD8+ T cells sorted from blood. This clonotype was sampled from a man younger than 45 in good health. The V call is TRBV7-8, the J call TRBJ2-1, with 12 positions matching TRBD2. The CDR3 DNA reads as TGTGCCAGCAGTATAAGGGGGACTAGCGGGTACAATGAGCAGTTCTTC. Its translation: CASSIRGTSGYNEQFF.